This T cell receptor (beta chain) was captured in a study of T-cell reconstitution after alpha-beta-depleted transplantation in children. Preparing the TCRbeta library involved the use of unique molecular identifiers. TCRdb re-analysed the PCR reads in MiXCR, keeping a single row per CDR3 protein. The sample records about 540,000 distinct CDR3 sequences, roughly 30% being singletons. The V gene end was trimmed by 1 base and the J gene end by 1 base; junction bases not matched to a gene: 5. CDR3 length equals 15 residues. Germline-derived CDR1 and CDR2 are DFQATT and SNEGSKA (reference sequence). The table lists this clonotype with a few counts.

The rearrangement links TRBV20-1 to TRBJ2-5, with 8 bases fitting TRBD2. Here the sequenced sample was PBMCs, taken before TCRalphabeta/CD19-depleted stem cell transplant. This sequence was found in a boy in the first two years of life with Wiskott-Aldrich syndrome, due to receive a stem cell transplant. CDR3 nucleotide sequence: TGCAGTGCTAGAGCGGTACTAGCGGTCCAAGAGACCCAGTACTTC. Protein: CSARAVLAVQETQYF.